These T cell receptor beta chains were read from a single sample in a study of blood T cell repertoires in COVID-19. Some clones are missing from TCRdb's copy, which holds only in-frame ones; the method was immunoSEQ multiplex PCR. The sample has over 85,000 clones, roughly three quarters seen once. What was sequenced was peripheral blood. Receptors were obtained from a human donor in a cohort sampled during active COVID-19. Each CDR3 is given with its conserved first and last residue. D genes are given only for firm matches. The size entry is marked missing in some rows and otherwise reads once, few, many or a size class.

CDR3aa	CDR3nt	abundance	v_gene	d_gene	j_gene
CSASLGGGGEAFF	TGCAGTGCTAGTTTAGGGGGTGGAGGTGAAGCTTTCTTT	-	TRBV20-1	-	TRBJ1-1
CASSPSGGRREQFF	TGTGCCAGCAGCCCAAGTGGAGGAAGGCGTGAGCAGTTCTTC	once	TRBV7-8	-	TRBJ2-1
CASAIQDQETQYF	TGTGCCAGCGCAATACAGGATCAAGAGACCCAGTACTTC	few	TRBV6-5	-	TRBJ2-5
CASSALGDREEVGYGYTF	TGTGCCAGCAGTGCCCTAGGGGACAGGGAAGAAGTTGGTTATGGCTACACCTTC	-	TRBV25-1	TRBD1	TRBJ1-2
CASSTSWTSGILNEQFF	TGTGCCAGTAGTACCTCTTGGACTAGCGGGATACTAAATGAGCAGTTCTTC	few	TRBV19	TRBD2	TRBJ2-1
CASSPPGPPEQYF	TGTGCCAGCTCACCACCGGGGCCTCCCGAGCAGTACTTC	-	TRBV18	-	TRBJ2-7
CASSLWRKGRLDYGYTF	TGTGCCAGCAGTTTATGGAGGAAGGGGCGGCTAGACTATGGCTACACCTTC	-	TRBV28	-	TRBJ1-2
CASSLGQVEAFF	TGTGCCAGCAGCTTGGGGCAGGTCGAAGCTTTCTTT	-	TRBV7-9	-	TRBJ1-1
CSASSGYEQYF	TGCAGCGCATCTAGCGGCTACGAGCAGTACTTC	-	TRBV29-1	TRBD2	TRBJ2-7
CASSEGRGPLNTEAFF	TGTGCCAGCAGTGAGGGAAGGGGGCCTTTGAACACTGAAGCTTTCTTT	few	TRBV2	TRBD1	TRBJ1-1
CASSELRQGAVYEQYF	TGTGCCAGCAGTGAATTGAGACAGGGGGCGGTTTACGAGCAGTACTTC	-	TRBV25-1	TRBD1	TRBJ2-7
CASSIQGTNEKLFF	TGTGCCAGCAGTATACAGGGCACTAATGAAAAACTGTTTTTT	-	TRBV2	-	TRBJ1-4
CASSLDPDSQETQYF	TGTGCCAGCAGCTTGGATCCGGACAGCCAAGAGACCCAGTACTTC	once	TRBV5-4	-	TRBJ2-5
CASSLIRGGQPQHF	TGTGCCAGCAGCCTCATCAGGGGTGGCCAGCCCCAGCATTTT	few	TRBV6-2/TRBV6-3	-	TRBJ1-5
CASSFLAVGGGEQFF	TGTGCCAGCAGCTTTCTAGCGGTCGGGGGGGGTGAGCAGTTCTTC	once	TRBV7-6	TRBD2	TRBJ2-1
CASSKGSKDRPYNQPQHF	TGTGCCAGCAGCAAGGGCAGCAAAGACCGCCCCTACAATCAGCCCCAGCATTTT	-	TRBV21-1	-	TRBJ1-5
CASTLGPDNSYGYTF	TGTGCCAGTACCCTGGGCCCGGACAACTCCTATGGCTACACCTTC	-	TRBV19	-	TRBJ1-2
CASSGTGGREQYF	TGTGCCAGCTCAGGGACAGGTGGTAGGGAGCAGTACTTC	-	TRBV18	TRBD1	TRBJ2-7
CASSPLTQGGIEQYF	TGTGCCAGCTCACCACTTACCCAGGGCGGAATCGAGCAGTACTTC	-	TRBV18	-	TRBJ2-7